This T cell receptor (beta chain) appears in the sequencing data of a study of shared clonotypes between healthy human individuals. There are 14 residues in the CDR3. Germline-derived CDR1 and CDR2 are SGHDT and YYEEEE. V gave up 6 bases and J gave up 4 bases; unmatched junction bases: 7. Sequencing was performed with immunoSEQ multiplex PCR; in TCRdb, only in-frame clones are kept and a portion is missing. There are more than 1 million clones in the sample; around three quarters occur only once, and approximately 0.5% lies in the top ten. This receptor was taken from a young man in good health. Some clones in this sample may be carry-over from other donors' samples. Sequences were obtained from memory CD4+ T cells from PBMCs. Subset defined: CD45RA-negative fraction. The chain recombines TRBV5-6 with TRBJ2-3, with 8 bases that match TRBD2. The CDR3 sequence: CASTIGGRPDTQYF. CDR3 DNA sequence: TGTGCCAGCACTATTGGCGGGAGGCCAGATACGCAGTATTTT.